This T cell receptor beta chain emerged from a study of CD8 T cells in ankylosing spondylitis. Notes on the study in general: Disease-linked clones, CD8+, were relatively rare in peripheral blood. A TCR beta motif made of 7 to 9 highly homologous variants seemed typical of ankylosing spondylitis blood.

V lost 0 bases and J lost 1, with 7 bases in between. The CDR3 is made up of 14 amino acids. The germline V gene encodes CDR1 SGHRS and CDR2 YFSETQ. In making TCR beta libraries, quantitative 5'-RACE with molecular barcodes was used. TCRdb itself ran the 5' RACE reads through MiXCR, one entry per CDR3 protein. This sample has under 550,000 distinct CDR3 sequences, with about 25% found just once. This clonotype was seen a handful of times. Its target is not known. The gene calls are TRBV5-1 and TRBJ1-1, with D unclear. Material: blood, either unsorted or a sorted T cell fraction (not recorded which). The clonotype originates from a male donor with ankylosing spondylitis. The CDR3 sequence: CASSLAPQNTEAFF. In DNA, the CDR3 is TGCGCCAGCAGCTTGGCCCCACAGAACACTGAAGCTTTCTTT.